A single sample gave rise to the 15 T cell receptor beta chains below, sequenced in a study of shared clonotypes between healthy human individuals (TCRdb year 2020). To prepare the library, the immunoSEQ multiplex PCR assay was applied. Held by TCRdb, this immuneACCESS table contains in-frame sequences only and omits some clones. Under half of the omission traces to an unresolved V gene where checked; the cause of the rest is unknown. For this sample the table gives about 490,000 clones, of which less than 80% were detected only once. The ten most abundant clones make up under 15% of the sample. The source material was PBMCs. The receptors stem from a middle-aged woman in good health. Some clones in this sample may be carry-over from other donors' samples.

V gene TRBV6-1 combines with J gene TRBJ2-2; 9 bases line up with TRBD1. CDR1 and CDR2 (germline): MNHNS, SASEGT. After removal of 6 bases from V and 5 bases from J, the junction contained 4 bases not matched to a gene. The CDR3 is 14 residues long. The CDR3 sequence: CASSPGTGTGELFF. Written as DNA, the CDR3 is TGTGCCAGCAGCCCGGGGACAGGGACCGGGGAGCTGTTTTTT.

V is TRBV6-4 and J is TRBJ2-1, with TRBD2 matching over 10 bases. CDR1 and CDR2 from the germline V gene are MRHNA and SNTAGT. V shed 3 bases, J shed 5 bases, and the junction held 7 bases outside the gene matches. This CDR3 is 16 amino acids long. CDR3 sequence (DNA): TGTGCCAGCAGTGAGACTAGCGGGTCCGGGGACAATGAGCAGTTCTTC. Its translation is CASSETSGSGDNEQFF.

This clone was observed once. This sequence joins TRBV19 and TRBJ1-5, with D possibly being TRBD1 (6 bases). CDR1 and CDR2 (germline): LNHDA, SQIVND (reference sequence). The V and J ends lost 4 bases and 5 bases respectively, with 12 bases between them. CDR3 length: 14 amino acids. The CDR3 region has the DNA TGTGCCAGTAGTAAGCAGGGGAGCGATCAGCCCCAGCATTTT. It encodes CASSKQGSDQPQHF. The variable domain in full, completed from reference TRBV19 and TRBJ1-5, reads DGGITQSPKYLFRKEGQNVTLSCEQNLNHDAMYWYRQDPGQGLRLIYYSQIVNDFQKGDIAEGYSVSREKKESFPLTVTSAQKNPTAFYLCASSKQGSDQPQHFGDGTRLSIL.

This clone was observed once. V is TRBV14 and J is TRBJ2-7; D is perhaps TRBD1 or TRBD2 (5 bases each). The V end was cut by 3 bases, the J end by 0 bases, with 12 bases between. Germline loops: CDR1 SGHDN, CDR2 FVKESK. The CDR3 has 15 amino acids. As DNA, the CDR3 is TGTGCCAGCAGCCACCAGGGCGGGTTCTCCTACGAGCAGTACTTC. Encoded protein: CASSHQGGFSYEQYF.

V and J are TRBV5-1 and TRBJ1-2, with 7 nucleotides matching TRBD1. This CDR3 is built from 14 residues. CDR1 SGHRS and CDR2 YFSETQ come from the germline V gene. The V segment lost 4 bases and the J segment 3 bases; nucleotides outside the gene matches: 6. CDR3 nucleotide sequence: TGCGCCAGCAGCCCGACAGGGTCCGACTATGGCTACACCTTC. This sequence encodes CASSPTGSDYGYTF.

This clone has only one observation. The rearrangement links TRBV30 to TRBJ2-7, with D unclear. CDR3 length: 14 amino acids. V dropped 7 bases and J dropped 3 bases, with 19 bases sitting between them. In germline, CDR1 is GTSNPN, CDR2 SVGIG (reference sequence). The CDR3 loop is CASSGERGFYEQYF. The DNA for the CDR3 is TGTGCCTCCTCAGGTGAACGTGGATTCTACGAGCAGTACTTC.

This sequence joins TRBV9 and TRBJ2-1; D perhaps matches TRBD2 (7 bases). CDR3 size: 16 residues. Between the trimmed V and J ends, which lost 0 bases and 4 bases, there was a span of 14 bases. Germline V CDR1 and CDR2: SGDLS, YYNGEE. CDR3: CASSVEGGQTYNEQFF. CDR3 in DNA: TGTGCCAGCAGCGTAGAGGGGGGGCAGACTTACAATGAGCAGTTCTTC. The full variable domain, its missing parts supplied by reference TRBV9 and TRBJ2-1, is DSGVTQTPKHLITATGQRVTLRCSPRSGDLSVYWYQQSLDQGLQFLIQYYNGEERAKGNILERFSAQQFPDLHSELNLSSLELGDSALYFCASSVEGGQTYNEQFFGPGTRLTVL.

This clone was seen just once. Here the CDR3 reads CASSPSGSSYNEQFF. The CDR3 DNA is TGTGCCAGCAGCCCCTCTGGGAGCTCCTACAATGAGCAGTTCTTC. This chain connects TRBV9 to TRBJ2-1, with a possible D match to TRBD2 (5 bases). Between the trimmed V and J ends, which lost 4 bases and 0 bases, there was a span of 11 bases. Germline CDR1 SGDLS, CDR2 YYNGEE. This CDR3 spans 15 amino acids.

The V and J genes are TRBV11-3 and TRBJ1-3; D gene uncertain. The length of the CDR3 is 16 residues. CDR1 and CDR2 from the germline V gene are SGHNT and YENEEA. Trimming stripped 0 bases from V and 2 bases from J, with 11 bases between. This CDR3 is CASSLDARRTGNTIYF. The CDR3 nucleotides are TGTGCCAGCAGCTTAGATGCCCGACGGACTGGAAACACCATATATTTT.

The genes are TRBV7-9 and TRBJ2-1, with D unclear. CDR1 SEHNR and CDR2 FQNEAQ come from the germline V gene (reference sequence). The CDR3 length is 13 residues. The germline V and J ends were trimmed by 7 bases and 8 bases, with 15 bases remaining between them. For the CDR3, the DNA is TGTGCCAGCATTTTGTCCGGCCGAGATGAGCAGTTCTTC. It specifies CASILSGRDEQFF.

This chain connects TRBV5-1 to TRBJ2-1; a weak D match, TRBD2 (6 bases). V lost 5 bases and J lost 0, with 21 bases in between. CDR1 is SGHRS and CDR2 is YFSETQ in the germline V gene. CDR3 size: 18 residues. The CDR3 spells CASSPGPGGRSSYNEQFF. The CDR3, as DNA: TGCGCCAGCAGTCCGGGACCTGGGGGGAGGAGCTCCTACAATGAGCAGTTCTTC.

The V gene is TRBV11-2, the J gene TRBJ2-7; TRBD1 matches 10 bases. This CDR3 contains 14 residues. Germline CDR1 reads SGHAT; CDR2 reads FQNNGV. J was trimmed by 3 bases and V by 5 bases; bases with no gene match: 4. The DNA of the CDR3 is TGTGCCAGCAGCCGGACAGGGGGTTACTACGAGCAGTACTTC. It yields the protein CASSRTGGYYEQYF.

This clone was observed a handful of times. The chain couples TRBV5-1 to TRBJ1-5; possible D gene TRBD1, 6 bases. Germline lookup yields CDR1 SGHRS and CDR2 YFSETQ. Trimming pared 3 bases from V and 5 bases from J, leaving 9 bases between. The length of the CDR3 is 13 residues. Written as DNA, the CDR3 is TGCGCCAGCAGCTGGACAGTTGATCAGCCCCAGCATTTT. Amino acids: CASSWTVDQPQHF. Supplemented by reference TRBV5-1 and TRBJ1-5, the full variable domain reads KAGVTQTPRYLIKTRGQQVTLSCSPISGHRSVSWYQQTPGQGLQFLFEYFSETQRNKGNFPGRFSGRQFSNSRSEMNVSTLELGDSALYLCASSWTVDQPQHFGDGTRLSIL.

This chain joins TRBV9 and TRBJ2-7, with D hard to call. Germline V gives CDR1 SGDLS, CDR2 YYNGEE. There are 14 residues in the CDR3. Trimming shortened V by 4 bases and J by 4 bases, and 15 bases separated the two germline ends. The CDR3 sequence: CASSPSDRRYEQYF. Written as DNA, the CDR3 is TGTGCCAGCAGCCCTTCAGACCGTCGATACGAGCAGTACTTC.

This clone appeared a few times. The rearrangement joins TRBV6-1 to TRBJ1-5; 7 bases are a match to TRBD1. CDR1 and CDR2 from the germline V gene are MNHNS and SASEGT. The V and J ends lost 3 bases and 2 bases, in that order; junction bases with no gene match: 1. The CDR3 loop spans 14 amino acids. The CDR3 loop is CASSEQGGNQPQHF. CDR3 sequence (DNA): TGTGCCAGCAGTGAGCAGGGGGGCAATCAGCCCCAGCATTTT.